The clone carrying this T cell receptor (beta chain) was seen many times. Its cognate antigen is unknown. Coverage ceases 3 residues before the CDR3 finishes, and the germline J gene fills in the end. This sample is drawn from a study of T cell clonality in common variable immunodeficiency. Whole-study results and caveats: Reportedly, TCR beta sequences from common variable immunodeficiency showed fewer deletions and N-nucleotide insertions. CVID subjects shared fewer TCRbeta clones than healthy controls did.

This table comes from immunoSEQ multiplex PCR, and its TCRdb copy is limited to in-frame clones, with some not included. The sample holds roughly 42,000 clones, and no clone turns up only once. The CDR3 is made up of 15 amino acids. Germline loops: CDR1 SNHLY, CDR2 FYNNEI. With 8 bases clipped from V and 6 bases from J, the junction kept 10 bases outside the gene matches. Source material: peripheral blood mononuclear cells. V and J are TRBV2 and TRBJ2-1; TRBD1 agrees at 10 bases. This clonotype originated in a human donor with common variable immunodeficiency. CDR3 DNA, as far as it was read: TGTGCCAGCGGGGGGGCCGGGACAGGGGTCAATGAG. Translated: CASGGAGTGVNE. The entire CDR3 is CASGGAGTGVNEQFF.